A single sample gave rise to the 32 T cell receptor beta chains below, sequenced in a study of cytomegalovirus exposure and HLA in healthy donors. Amplification used 60 Vbeta primers and 13 Jbeta primers. Data came from immunoSEQ multiplex PCR; TCRdb stores just in-frame clones and leaves some out. The sample holds approximately 190,000 clones, around 83% seen once. The specimen sequenced was PBMCs. These receptors originate from a man between 35 and 55 years old in good health and CMV-seropositive.

The gene calls are TRBV27 and TRBJ1-4; 9 nucleotides agree with TRBD1. This CDR3 is built from 14 residues. The junction had 6 bases not matched to a gene; V was cut back by 6 bases and J by 7 bases. Germline CDR1 and CDR2: MNHEY and SMNVEV (reference sequence). The chain's CDR3 is CASRTGTGREKLFF. The CDR3 bases are TGTGCCAGCAGGACCGGGACAGGGCGTGAAAAACTGTTTTTT.

This clone was detected a few times. The genes are TRBV16 and TRBJ2-3; unclear D gene. Trimming removed 2 bases at V and 4 bases at J, with 7 bases between. The CDR3 length is 13 residues. Looked up from germline, CDR1 is KGHSY and CDR2 is FQNENV. This CDR3 reads CASSQVGADTQYF. DNA for the CDR3: TGTGCCAGCAGCCAAGTCGGTGCAGATACGCAGTATTTT.

The J gene is TRBJ2-6, the V gene TRBV18, with TRBD1 matching over 9 bases. V shed 10 bases, J shed 13 bases, and the junction held 8 bases outside the gene matches. Germline CDR1 is KGHSH and CDR2 is LQKENI. This CDR3 spans 12 amino acids. CDR3 in DNA: TGTGCCATCCCACAGGGGGCCCATGTCCTGACTTTC. Its protein is CAIPQGAHVLTF.

The J gene is TRBJ2-3, the V gene TRBV5-4; 9 bases agree with TRBD2. CDR1 is SGHNT, CDR2 YYREEE, per germline (reference sequence). V lost 0 bases, J lost 5 bases, and 7 bases stayed unmatched. The CDR3 spans 16 residues. The CDR3 nucleotides are TGTGCCAGCAGCTTGGCCGCGGGAGGGGGCCGAGATACGCAGTATTTT. It yields the protein CASSLAAGGGRDTQYF.

On this clone itself: Other DNA variants within this sample encode the same CDR3. The rearrangement links TRBV5-4 to TRBJ1-1; D is perhaps TRBD1 (5 bases). CDR3 length: 14 residues. In germline, CDR1 is SGHNT, CDR2 YYREEE (reference sequence). Trimming took 0 bases from V and 3 from J, leaving 9 bases between them. The DNA for the CDR3 is TGTGCCAGCAGCTTGGCAGGCAGGGACACTGAAGCTTTCTTT. This sequence encodes CASSLAGRDTEAFF.

The rearrangement links TRBV19 to TRBJ1-1, with a weak D call TRBD1 (6 bases). Deletions cut 4 bases from V and 4 bases from J, with 16 bases between. CDR1 and CDR2 (germline): LNHDA, SQIVND (reference sequence). The CDR3 has 15 amino acids. The CDR3 sequence is CASSTIPTGATEAFF. The CDR3 DNA is TGTGCCAGTAGTACAATACCGACAGGCGCCACTGAAGCTTTCTTT.

DNA for the CDR3: TGTGCCAGCAGCTCCGTCACAGGGGTTAATGAAAAACTGTTTTTT. Translated, it gives CASSSVTGVNEKLFF. The genes are TRBV7-8 and TRBJ1-4; 7 bases line up with TRBD1. Trimming cost V 4 bases and J 4 bases; bases outside gene matches: 6. From germline, CDR1 is SGHVS and CDR2 FQNEAQ. The CDR3 totals 15 residues.

This sequence joins TRBV2 and TRBJ1-2; tentatively, D is TRBD1 (5 bases). The CDR3 sequence is 15 residues long. Trimming left V 0 bases short and J 7 bases short, with 15 bases between. Per the germline V gene, CDR1 is SNHLY and CDR2 is FYNNEI. The CDR3: CASSEAGGKLSGYTF. CDR3 DNA sequence: TGTGCCAGCAGTGAAGCTGGGGGGAAATTATCTGGCTACACCTTC. The full variable domain, completed using reference TRBV2 and TRBJ1-2, is EPEVTQTPSHQVTQMGQEVILRCVPISNHLYFYWYRQILGQKVEFLVSFYNNEISEKSEIFDDQFSVERPDGSNFTLKIRSTKLEDSAMYFCASSEAGGKLSGYTFGSGTRLTVV.

This clone was seen just once. The V call is TRBV5-6, the J call TRBJ2-1; D is perhaps TRBD1 (6 bases). The CDR3 has 16 amino acids. Germline V gives CDR1 SGHDT, CDR2 YYEEEE. V was clipped by 3 bases and J by 1 base, with 14 bases between them. The DNA of the CDR3 is TGTGCCAGCAGCTATCAACAGGGTCGTTCCTACAATGAGCAGTTCTTC. Its protein product is CASSYQQGRSYNEQFF.

The V and J genes are TRBV4-3 and TRBJ2-5; unclear D gene. Matching the DNA end better, TRBJ2-7 makes the J call doubtful. This CDR3 is built from 14 residues. CDR1 LGHNA and CDR2 YSLEER come from the germline V gene. CDR3 sequence reads: CASSQDLLVYEQYF. CDR3 coding DNA: TGCGCCAGCAGCCAAGATTTGCTCGTCTACGAGCAGTACTTC.

This chain joins TRBV5-1 and TRBJ1-4; TRBD1 agrees at 11 bases. Germline trimming cut 5 bases from V and 6 bases from J; bases unmatched to any gene: 9. The germline V gene has CDR1 SGHRS and CDR2 YFSETQ. The CDR3 runs to 16 residues. The CDR3 protein is CASRPGQGARDEKLFF. Written as DNA, the CDR3 is TGCGCCAGCAGGCCCGGACAGGGGGCACGGGATGAAAAACTGTTTTTT. The full variable domain, its missing parts supplied by reference TRBV5-1 and TRBJ1-4, is KAGVTQTPRYLIKTRGQQVTLSCSPISGHRSVSWYQQTPGQGLQFLFEYFSETQRNKGNFPGRFSGRQFSNSRSEMNVSTLELGDSALYLCASRPGQGARDEKLFFGSGTQLSVL.

The chain recombines TRBV5-4 with TRBJ2-7, with TRBD2 matching over 7 bases. V dropped 4 bases and J dropped 0; count of bases not matched to a gene: 4. Germline CDR1 reads SGHNT; CDR2 reads YYREEE (reference sequence). The CDR3 runs to 14 residues. CDR3 residues: CASSGGGRSYEQYF. The DNA of the CDR3 is TGTGCCAGCAGCGGCGGGGGACGCTCCTACGAGCAGTACTTC.

J is TRBJ1-3 and V is TRBV4-2; D perhaps matches TRBD1 (5 bases). Germline V gives CDR1 LGHNA, CDR2 YNFKEQ. V was cut by 1 base and J by 0 bases, with 16 bases left in between. The CDR3 loop spans 18 amino acids. Here the CDR3 reads CASSQGDTGLGSGNTIYF. The CDR3 nucleotides are TGTGCCAGCAGCCAAGGGGATACAGGACTAGGCTCTGGAAACACCATATATTTT.

The V and J genes are TRBV28 and TRBJ2-3, with 8 bases that match TRBD2. V shed 6 bases and J 3 bases; nucleotides not matched to a gene: 5. Germline V gene lookup returns CDR1 MDHEN and CDR2 SYDVKM. The CDR3 extends over 14 amino acids. CDR3 nucleotides: TGTGCCAGCAGACCGGGACTAGTAACAGATACGCAGTATTTT. Its protein is CASRPGLVTDTQYF.

This chain links TRBV5-6 with TRBJ2-5; 8 bases line up with TRBD2. The CDR3 length is 13 residues. V lost 5 bases, J lost 4 bases, and 4 bases stayed unmatched. Germline V gene sequence: CDR1 SGHDT, CDR2 YYEEEE. CDR3 region: CASRKAGVETQYF. The CDR3 bases are TGTGCCAGCAGAAAAGCGGGAGTAGAGACCCAGTACTTC.

This clone was seen a few times. The chain has TRBV7-2 and TRBJ2-7, with 8 bases fitting TRBD2. Germline CDR1 and CDR2: SGHTA and FQGNSA. V shed 5 bases, J shed 5 bases, and the junction held 8 bases outside the gene matches. This CDR3 has 14 residues. CDR3 nucleotide sequence: TGTGCCAGCAGCGGGGGACTAGGGGATAACGAGCAGTACTTC. Its translation: CASSGGLGDNEQYF. Combining the CDR3 with reference TRBV7-2 and TRBJ2-7 gives the whole variable domain GAGVSQSPSNKVTEKGKDVELRCDPISGHTALYWYRQSLGQGLEFLIYFQGNSAPDKSGLPSDRFSAERTGGSVSTLTIQRTQQEDSAVYLCASSGGLGDNEQYFGPGTRLTVT.

V is TRBV5-1 and J is TRBJ2-5; TRBD1 matches at 10 bases. Germline lookup yields CDR1 SGHRS and CDR2 YFSETQ. The CDR3 runs to 16 residues. V lost 0 bases to trimming and J lost 3 bases; unmatched junction nucleotides: 5. In nucleotides, the CDR3 is TGCGCCAGCAGCTTGGGGGACAGGGGTGAAAAAGAGACCCAGTACTTC. Translating it yields CASSLGDRGEKETQYF.

The chain links TRBV12-2 to TRBJ2-7; TRBD2, the table's D call, lacks a check against the DNA. TRBV12-2 is designated a pseudogene. This CDR3 spans 17 amino acids. The CDR3 protein is CASRLDLLAGSKDEQYF. CDR3 coding DNA: TGTGCAAGTCGCTTAGACCTACTAGCGGGATCAAAAGACGAGCAGTACTTC.

This chain joins TRBV5-4 and TRBJ2-2; 7 bases line up with TRBD1. The CDR3 sequence is 17 residues long. The germline CDR1 and CDR2 sequences are SGHNT and YYREEE (reference sequence). The ends lost 5 bases at V and 1 base at J; junction bases unmatched: 11. CDR3 protein: CASRPNRRQGNTGELFF. The CDR3 DNA reads as TGTGCCAGCAGGCCAAACCGTAGACAGGGGAACACCGGGGAGCTGTTTTTT.

The rearrangement uses TRBV12-5 and TRBJ2-3; no definite D call. There are 10 residues in the CDR3. Germline CDR1 reads LGHNT; CDR2 reads FRNRAP. Deletions cut 8 bases from V and 4 bases from J, with 4 bases between. The CDR3 DNA is TGTGCTAGTCCTTCAGATACGCAGTATTTT. This gives the protein CASPSDTQYF.

This chain connects TRBV6-1 to TRBJ2-1, with TRBD1 identical over 7 bases. Per germline, CDR1 MNHNS and CDR2 SASEGT. This CDR3 region has 14 residues. The V and J ends lost 7 bases and 7 bases, in that order; junction bases with no gene match: 10. DNA of the CDR3: TGTGCCAGCACCCAAGGACAGGTGCAAAATGAGCAGTTCTTC. This encodes CASTQGQVQNEQFF.

The rearrangement links TRBV5-1 to TRBJ1-6, with 8 bases that match TRBD1. Germline V CDR1 and CDR2: SGHRS, YFSETQ. V shed 3 bases, J shed 5 bases, and the junction held 13 bases outside the gene matches. This CDR3 region has 18 residues. CDR3 loop: CASSSTPRQGFNNSPLHF. DNA for the CDR3: TGCGCCAGCAGCTCGACCCCGAGACAGGGGTTTAATAATTCACCCCTCCACTTT.

This chain uses TRBV7-2 with TRBJ2-5, with 7 bases lining up with TRBD1. The J call may be incorrect, as the DNA end agrees better with TRBJ2-7. Germline CDR1 and CDR2: SGHTA and FQGNSA. The CDR3 consists of 14 residues. DNA of the CDR3: TGTGCCAGCAGCTTCCGAGGGGGCTATAACGAGCAGTACTTC. Protein product: CASSFRGGYNEQYF.

In its sample, this clone was seen once. The CDR3 loop reads CASSIQGYDEQYF. CDR3 sequence (DNA): TGTGCCAGTAGTATACAGGGTTACGACGAGCAGTACTTC. The chain combines TRBV19 with TRBJ2-7, with a weak D call TRBD1 (5 bases). The CDR3 is 13 residues long. The germline gives CDR1 LNHDA, CDR2 SQIVND (reference sequence). Trimming removed 2 bases from V and 5 bases from J, with 10 bases in between.

The V and J genes are TRBV11-2 and TRBJ2-5; 7 nucleotides align to TRBD2. J lost 0 bases, V lost 1 base, and 5 bases had no gene match. The V gene's germline CDR1 is SGHAT and CDR2 FQNNGV. There are 16 residues in the CDR3. This CDR3 reads CASSLVPGGNQETQYF. Written as DNA, the CDR3 is TGTGCCAGCAGCTTAGTACCGGGGGGTAACCAAGAGACCCAGTACTTC. The full variable domain, its missing parts supplied by reference TRBV11-2 and TRBJ2-5, is EAGVAQSPRYKIIEKRQSVAFWCNPISGHATLYWYQQILGQGPKLLIQFQNNGVVDDSQLPKDRFSAERLKGVDSTLKIQPAKLEDSAVYLCASSLVPGGNQETQYFGPGTRLLVL.

This sequence joins TRBV19 and TRBJ2-1, with 7 bases identical to TRBD2. The CDR3 spans 15 residues. With 1 base clipped from V and 6 bases from J, the junction kept 6 bases outside the gene matches. Per germline, CDR1 LNHDA and CDR2 SQIVND (reference sequence). The CDR3 sequence is CASSIGGASGNEQFF. The CDR3 DNA sequence: TGTGCCAGTAGTATAGGTGGGGCTAGCGGCAATGAGCAGTTCTTC.

This clone was detected a few times. The DNA for the CDR3 is TGCAGCGTTGATACCGTCCAGGGTCTAGGTAACACTGAAGCTTTCTTT. Encoded protein: CSVDTVQGLGNTEAFF. The chain couples TRBV29-1 to TRBJ1-1, with D possibly matching TRBD1 (5 bases). The length of the CDR3 is 16 residues. Trimming took 3 bases from V and 2 from J, leaving 19 bases between them. Germline V gene sequence: CDR1 SQVTM, CDR2 ANQGSEA. The variable domain in full, with the rest retrieved from reference TRBV29-1 and TRBJ1-1, is SAVISQKPSRDICQRGTSLTIQCQVDSQVTMMFWYRQQPGQSLTLIATANQGSEATYESGFVIDKFPISRPNLTFSTLTVSNMSPEDSSIYLCSVDTVQGLGNTEAFFGQGTRLTVV.

The CDR3 DNA reads TGTGCCAGTAGTATATCTGTGGCTGAGAGGGATGCTTTCTTT. It encodes CASSISVAERDAFF. The chain recombines TRBV19 with TRBJ1-1; D remains unclear. Germline V lookup: CDR1 LNHDA, CDR2 SQIVND (reference sequence). The CDR3 consists of 14 residues. V lost 2 bases, J lost 11 bases, and 18 bases lay in between. The full variable domain, its missing parts supplied by reference TRBV19 and TRBJ1-1, is DGGITQSPKYLFRKEGQNVTLSCEQNLNHDAMYWYRQDPGQGLRLIYYSQIVNDFQKGDIAEGYSVSREKKESFPLTVTSAQKNPTAFYLCASSISVAERDAFFGQGTRLTVV.

For the CDR3, the DNA is TGTGCCAGCAGTTCTGGCACAGATACGCAGTATTTT. Translated, it gives CASSSGTDTQYF. The rearrangement links TRBV27 to TRBJ2-3, with D unclear. V was shortened by 4 bases and J by 1 base, with 3 bases between the two germline ends. Germline CDR1 MNHEY, CDR2 SMNVEV (reference sequence). This CDR3 has 12 amino acids.

This clone came up once. The chain is built from TRBV5-1 and TRBJ2-3, with D possibly matching TRBD1 (6 bases). The V gene lost 4 bases and the J gene lost 0 bases, with 21 bases spanning the gap. The germline V gene encodes CDR1 SGHRS and CDR2 YFSETQ. The CDR3 spans 18 residues. The CDR3 loop is CASSTSGTSDLSTDTQYF. The CDR3 DNA is TGCGCCAGCAGCACCTCCGGGACATCCGACTTAAGCACAGATACGCAGTATTTT.

To note about this clone: The sample holds other DNA sequences that translate to the same CDR3. The J gene is TRBJ1-4, the V gene TRBV28; 8 positions agree with TRBD1. The ends lost 4 bases at V and 11 bases at J; junction bases unmatched: 3. Germline V lookup: CDR1 MDHEN, CDR2 SYDVKM. This CDR3 spans 12 amino acids. The CDR3 nucleotides read TGTGCCAGCAGTTCAGGGGGCGAGAAACTGTTTTTT. Its protein product is CASSSGGEKLFF.

The sample holds one count of this clone. The V and J genes are TRBV2 and TRBJ2-1; D possibly corresponds to TRBD1 (6 bases). From germline, CDR1 is SNHLY and CDR2 FYNNEI. The CDR3 has 15 amino acids. Deletions cut 5 bases from V and 4 bases from J, with 15 bases between. CDR3 protein: CASSRAGTHYNEQFF. The CDR3 DNA is TGTGCCAGCAGTCGAGCCGGGACACATTACAATGAGCAGTTCTTC.